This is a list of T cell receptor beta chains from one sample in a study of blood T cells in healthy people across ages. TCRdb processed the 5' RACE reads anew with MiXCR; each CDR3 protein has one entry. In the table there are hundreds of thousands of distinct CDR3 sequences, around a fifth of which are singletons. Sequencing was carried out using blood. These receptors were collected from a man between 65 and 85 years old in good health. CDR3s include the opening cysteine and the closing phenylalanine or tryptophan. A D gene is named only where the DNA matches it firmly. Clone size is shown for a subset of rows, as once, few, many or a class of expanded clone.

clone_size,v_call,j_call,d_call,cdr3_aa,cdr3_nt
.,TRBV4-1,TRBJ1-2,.,CASSQGTNNYGYTF,TGCGCCAGCAGCCAAGGGACAAATAACTATGGCTACACCTTC
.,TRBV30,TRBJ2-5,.,CAWSVRQETQYF,TGTGCCTGGAGTGTACGGCAGGAGACCCAGTACTTC
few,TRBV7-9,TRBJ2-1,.,CASSSQHSQNLNEQFF,TGTGCCAGCAGCTCACAACATAGCCAAAACCTCAATGAGCAGTTCTTC
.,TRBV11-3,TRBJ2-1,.,CASSLDPGDGIEEQFF,TGTGCCAGCAGCTTAGATCCGGGTGATGGGATTGAAGAGCAGTTCTTC
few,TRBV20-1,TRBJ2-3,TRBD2,CSASTRERDTQYF,TGCAGTGCTAGTACGCGGGAGAGGGATACGCAGTATTTT
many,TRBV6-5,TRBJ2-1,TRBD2,CASSYSSGNSYNEQFF,TGTGCCAGCAGTTACTCGAGCGGGAACTCCTACAATGAGCAGTTCTTC
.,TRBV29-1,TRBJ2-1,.,CSVVSGGSSYNEQFF,TGCAGCGTTGTTAGTGGGGGGAGCTCCTACAATGAGCAGTTCTTC
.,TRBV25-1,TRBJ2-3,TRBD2,CASSDQREFADTQYF,TGTGCCAGCAGTGACCAGCGGGAGTTTGCAGATACGCAGTATTTT
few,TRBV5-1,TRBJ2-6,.,CASSSQGAIGANVLTF,TGCGCCAGCAGCTCCCAGGGTGCAATTGGGGCCAACGTCCTGACTTTC
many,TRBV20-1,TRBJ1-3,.,CSVTDNSGNTIYF,TGCAGTGTTACAGACAACTCCGGAAACACCATATATTTT
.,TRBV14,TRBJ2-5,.,CASSQNFFETQYF,TGTGCCAGCAGCCAGAACTTTTTCGAGACCCAGTACTTC
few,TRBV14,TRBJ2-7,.,CASSHRYSHEQYF,TGTGCCAGCAGCCATCGGTACAGCCACGAGCAGTACTTC
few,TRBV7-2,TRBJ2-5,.,CASSLNQGNQETQYF,TGTGCCAGCAGCTTGAATCAGGGGAACCAAGAGACCCAGTACTTC
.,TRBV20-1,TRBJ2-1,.,CSVWAGDNEQFF,TGCAGTGTTTGGGCTGGGGACAATGAGCAGTTCTTC
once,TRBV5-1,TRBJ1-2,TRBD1,CASSLGQGRRYGYTF,TGCGCCAGCAGCCTCGGACAGGGCCGAAGGTATGGCTACACCTTC
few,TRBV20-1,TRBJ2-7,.,CSASDSGIEQYF,TGCAGTGCTAGCGACAGTGGAATAGAGCAGTACTTC
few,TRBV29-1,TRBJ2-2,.,CSANPLWEEYAGELFF,TGCAGCGCCAACCCCTTATGGGAGGAGTATGCCGGGGAGCTGTTTTTT
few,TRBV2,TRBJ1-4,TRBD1,CASRGQFTDEKLFF,TGTGCCAGCAGGGGACAGTTCACCGATGAAAAACTGTTTTTT
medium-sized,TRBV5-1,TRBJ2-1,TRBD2,CASSLGLAGANEQFF,TGTGCCAGCAGCTTGGGACTAGCGGGAGCGAATGAGCAGTTCTTC
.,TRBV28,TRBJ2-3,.,CASSPPLVNTDTQYF,TGTGCCAGCAGTCCCCCACTAGTTAACACAGATACGCAGTATTTT
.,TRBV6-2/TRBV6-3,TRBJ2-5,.,CASSYKRLQETQYF,TGTGCCAGCAGTTACAAGAGGCTCCAAGAGACCCAGTACTTC
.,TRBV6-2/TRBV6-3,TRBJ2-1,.,CASSWRNEQFF,TGTGCCAGCAGTTGGCGGAATGAGCAGTTCTTC
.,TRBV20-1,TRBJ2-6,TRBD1,CSARSDRAPGANVLTF,TGCAGTGCTAGATCTGACAGGGCTCCTGGGGCCAACGTCCTGACTTTC
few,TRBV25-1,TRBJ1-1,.,CASTEGVTEAFF,TGTGCCAGCACCGAAGGTGTCACTGAAGCTTTCTTT
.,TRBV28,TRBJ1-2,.,CASSLLQAPSGYTF,TGTGCCAGCAGTTTATTACAGGCCCCCTCGGGCTACACCTTC
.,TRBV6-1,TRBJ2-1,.,CASSDRGPYNEQFF,TGTGCCAGCAGTGACCGGGGTCCCTACAATGAGCAGTTCTTC
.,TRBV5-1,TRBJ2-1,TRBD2,CASSLAGTNSYNEQFF,TGCGCCAGCAGCTTGGCCGGGACTAACTCCTACAATGAGCAGTTCTTC
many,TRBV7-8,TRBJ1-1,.,CASSLEIPGLNTEAFF,TGTGCCAGCAGCTTAGAGATCCCAGGATTGAACACTGAAGCTTTCTTT
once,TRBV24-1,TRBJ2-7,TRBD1,CATSDSGTGIPYEQYF,TGTGCCACCAGTGACTCCGGGACAGGAATACCCTACGAGCAGTACTTC
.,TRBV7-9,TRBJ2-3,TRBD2,CASSLASGRLNGDTQYF,TGTGCCAGCAGCTTGGCTAGCGGGAGGCTCAACGGAGATACGCAGTATTTT
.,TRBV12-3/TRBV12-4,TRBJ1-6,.,CASSNWAEDSPLHF,TGTGCCAGCAGCAACTGGGCTGAGGATTCACCCCTCCACTTT
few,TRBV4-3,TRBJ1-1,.,CASSQVNSGTEAFF,TGCGCCAGCAGCCAAGTAAATTCCGGCACTGAAGCTTTCTTT
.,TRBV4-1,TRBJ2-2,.,CASSQDFPQPGELFF,TGCGCCAGCAGCCAAGATTTCCCCCAGCCCGGGGAGCTGTTTTTT
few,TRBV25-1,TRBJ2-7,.,CASSAPGLTSYEQYF,TGTGCCAGCAGTGCCCCGGGACTGACTTCCTACGAGCAGTACTTC
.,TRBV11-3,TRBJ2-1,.,CASSFSQHNEQFF,TGTGCCAGCAGCTTTAGTCAGCACAATGAGCAGTTCTTC
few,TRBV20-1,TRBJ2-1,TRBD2,CSARVTSGRQYNEQFF,TGCAGTGCTAGAGTCACTAGCGGGAGGCAATACAATGAGCAGTTCTTC
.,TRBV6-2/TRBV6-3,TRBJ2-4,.,CASSQPSNIQYF,TGTGCCAGCAGTCAGCCGTCAAACATTCAGTACTTC
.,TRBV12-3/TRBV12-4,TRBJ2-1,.,CANSLSNEQFF,TGTGCCAACAGTTTAAGTAATGAGCAGTTCTTC
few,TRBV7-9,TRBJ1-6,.,CASSPWGSDRDSPLHF,TGTGCCAGCAGCCCCTGGGGGAGCGATCGGGATTCACCCCTCCACTTT
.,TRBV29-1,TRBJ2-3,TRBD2,CSVELAGVGYTQYF,TGCAGCGTTGAACTAGCGGGAGTAGGGTATACGCAGTATTTT
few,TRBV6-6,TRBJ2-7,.,CASSYGLSNEQYF,TGTGCCAGCAGTTACGGACTATCAAACGAGCAGTACTTC
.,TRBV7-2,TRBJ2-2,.,CATLRGPDPRTGELFF,TGTGCCACCCTCCGGGGCCCCGACCCGAGAACCGGGGAGCTGTTTTTT
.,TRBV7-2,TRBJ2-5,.,CASSLGWGSDFQQSF,TGTGCCAGCAGCTTGGGGTGGGGGAGTGATTTTCAGCAGTCCTTC
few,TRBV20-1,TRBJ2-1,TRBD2,CSARTSGRSAYNEQFF,TGCAGTGCCCGGACTAGCGGGAGGAGCGCCTACAATGAGCAGTTCTTC
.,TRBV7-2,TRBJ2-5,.,CASSLYGKGETQYF,TGTGCCAGCAGCTTATACGGGAAAGGGGAGACCCAGTACTTC
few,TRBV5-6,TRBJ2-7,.,CASSLISNYEQYF,TGTGCCAGCAGCTTGATCAGCAATTACGAGCAGTACTTC
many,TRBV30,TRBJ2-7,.,CAWRARDRVEQYF,TGTGCCTGGAGGGCCAGGGACCGTGTGGAGCAGTACTTC
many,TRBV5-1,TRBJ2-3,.,CASSLGTTDTQYF,TGCGCCAGCAGCCTGGGGACGACAGATACGCAGTATTTT
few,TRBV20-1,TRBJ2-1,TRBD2,CSAQPWTSGSYNEQFF,TGCAGTGCCCAACCTTGGACTAGCGGGAGCTACAATGAGCAGTTCTTC
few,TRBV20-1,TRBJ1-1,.,CSAGRHLNTEAFF,TGCAGTGCTGGGAGACACCTGAACACTGAAGCTTTCTTT
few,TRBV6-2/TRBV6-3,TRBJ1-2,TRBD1,CASSRDRLGSYGHTF,TGTGCCAGCAGCCGGGACAGGTTGGGGAGCTATGGCCACACCTTC
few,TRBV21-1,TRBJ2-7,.,CASSKAGQLTYEQYF,TGTGCCAGCAGCAAAGCAGGACAGCTCACCTACGAGCAGTACTTC
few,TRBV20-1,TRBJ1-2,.,CSARMNYGYTF,TGCAGTGCTAGGATGAACTATGGCTACACCTTC
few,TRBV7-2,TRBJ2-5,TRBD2,CASSPIAPTSVETQYF,TGTGCCAGCAGTCCGATAGCTCCGACTAGCGTAGAGACCCAGTACTTC